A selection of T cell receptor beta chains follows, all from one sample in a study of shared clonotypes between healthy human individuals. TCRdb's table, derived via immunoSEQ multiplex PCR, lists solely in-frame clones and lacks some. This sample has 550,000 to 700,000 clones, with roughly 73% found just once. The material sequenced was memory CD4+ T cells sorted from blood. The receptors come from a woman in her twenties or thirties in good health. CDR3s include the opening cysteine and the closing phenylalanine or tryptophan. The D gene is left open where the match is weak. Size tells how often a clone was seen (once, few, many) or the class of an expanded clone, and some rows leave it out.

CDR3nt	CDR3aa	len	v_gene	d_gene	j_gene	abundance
TGTGCCAGCAGCTCCCTAGCGTTCGACTACAATGAGCAGTTCTTC	CASSSLAFDYNEQFF	15	TRBV5-6	NA	TRBJ2-1	NA
TGCGCCAGCAGCCGATTCCCGGGACAGGAGACCTACGAGCAGTACTTC	CASSRFPGQETYEQYF	16	TRBV4-1	TRBD1	TRBJ2-7	NA
TGTGCCAGCACTAGTACGCAGGGGGGATTCAGCAATGAGCAGTTCTTC	CASTSTQGGFSNEQFF	16	TRBV6-6	NA	TRBJ2-1	NA
TGTGCCAGCAGTTCCCCCAACCAAGCGGGATTTAACGAGCAGTACTTC	CASSSPNQAGFNEQYF	16	TRBV28	TRBD2	TRBJ2-7	NA
TGTGCCAGCAGCCGAGGACAGGGAGTTGCTCAGCCCCAGCATTTT	CASSRGQGVAQPQHF	15	TRBV14	TRBD1	TRBJ1-5	NA
TGTGCCAGCAGTCGTACAGGGGGGTACGAGCAGTACTTC	CASSRTGGYEQYF	13	TRBV28	TRBD1	TRBJ2-7	NA
TGCAGCGTACTTATCGGGACAGGGAATGCCTACAATGAGCAGTTCTTC	CSVLIGTGNAYNEQFF	16	TRBV29-1	TRBD1	TRBJ2-1	few
TGTGCCAGCAGCTTAGGCTCCGTGGCAGATACGCAGTATTTT	CASSLGSVADTQYF	14	TRBV7-9	NA	TRBJ2-3	NA
TGTGCCAGCACCTGGACTAGCGGGACTCTCACCGGGGAGCTGTTTTTT	CASTWTSGTLTGELFF	16	TRBV27	TRBD2	TRBJ2-2	NA
TGTGCCAGCAGTTTTAGGGCAGGGAGAAACACCATATATTTT	CASSFRAGRNTIYF	14	TRBV28	NA	TRBJ1-3	NA
TGTGCCAGCAGTGTCCTAGCGGGAGTCCCCGGGGAGCTGTTTTTT	CASSVLAGVPGELFF	15	TRBV6-4	TRBD2	TRBJ2-2	many
TGTGCCAGCTATTTGGGAGCACTATCCTCCACTGAAGCTTTCTTT	CASYLGALSSTEAFF	15	TRBV5-4	NA	TRBJ1-1	few
TGTGCCAGCAGCTCCGTGGCAAACAGGGCAGGCTCCTACGAGCAGTACTTC	CASSSVANRAGSYEQYF	17	TRBV5-4	NA	TRBJ2-7	NA
TGCGCCAGCAGCCAAGGATTACGGGGGTTTACTGAAGCTTTCTTT	CASSQGLRGFTEAFF	15	TRBV4-1	NA	TRBJ1-1	NA
TGTGCCAGCAGCGAACTAGCGGGAGGTTTCGATACGCAGTATTTT	CASSELAGGFDTQYF	15	TRBV2	TRBD2	TRBJ2-3	once
TGCGCCAGCAGCTTACCATTGGAGAGGGGCGCAGATACGCAGTATTTT	CASSLPLERGADTQYF	16	TRBV5-1	NA	TRBJ2-3	NA
TGTGCCAGCTCACCACCGACAGGGACTGGAAACACCATATATTTT	CASSPPTGTGNTIYF	15	TRBV18	TRBD1	TRBJ1-3	NA
TGCGCCAGCAGCTTCACGGGAGCCCTCCCGGATGAGCAGTTCTTC	CASSFTGALPDEQFF	15	TRBV5-1	NA	TRBJ2-1	NA
TGTGCCAGCAGCGTAGGGCTAGCGGGAGGGCCGGATACGCAGTATTTT	CASSVGLAGGPDTQYF	16	TRBV9	TRBD2	TRBJ2-3	NA
TGCAGCGTTGAGGTCCCCCCAGGCTATGGCTACACCTTC	CSVEVPPGYGYTF	13	TRBV29-1	NA	TRBJ1-2	few
TGTGCCAGTAGTTTGGGGACCGCTGGAAAACTGTTTTTT	CASSLGTAGKLFF	13	TRBV19	NA	TRBJ1-4	NA
TGCGCCAGCAGTGAGAGGTCTAGCGGAAATGAGCAGTTCTTC	CASSERSSGNEQFF	14	TRBV10-2	TRBD2	TRBJ2-1	NA
TGTGCCAGCAGTCCAGGGACCGTCAGCGGGCAGTACTTC	CASSPGTVSGQYF	13	TRBV27	NA	TRBJ2-7	NA
TGTGCCAGTAGTACAAGGGGGCGAGGCTACACCTTC	CASSTRGRGYTF	12	TRBV19	TRBD1	TRBJ1-2	NA
TGTGCCAGCAGCCGGGACAGGGAGGCCGGGGAGCTGTTTTTT	CASSRDREAGELFF	14	TRBV2	TRBD1	TRBJ2-2	many
TGTGCCAGCAGTTCTTTGACCAGGGTTTCCTACAATGAGCAGTTCTTC	CASSSLTRVSYNEQFF	16	TRBV5-8	NA	TRBJ2-1	NA
TGTGCCAGCTCAGTAACGACAGGGGGCTCCTACGAGCAGTACTTC	CASSVTTGGSYEQYF	15	TRBV18	TRBD1	TRBJ2-7	NA
TGCGCCAGCAGCTTGGAGGGACAGCTAGCCTACGAGCAGTACTTC	CASSLEGQLAYEQYF	15	TRBV5-1	TRBD1	TRBJ2-7	NA
TGTGCCAGTCGGAAAACAGGTCTCTCCTACGAGCAGTACTTC	CASRKTGLSYEQYF	14	TRBV19	NA	TRBJ2-7	few
TGTGCCAGCACCCGGACAGGTTTCCTTCTAGAGACCCAGTACTTC	CASTRTGFLLETQYF	15	TRBV6-5	TRBD1	TRBJ2-5	NA